One T cell receptor beta chain is described in this entry. Its antigen is as yet unknown. V gave up 4 bases and J gave up 3 bases; unmatched junction bases: 8. Germline V gene lookup returns CDR1 MGHRA and CDR2 YSYEKL. This CDR3 contains 15 residues. This sample is part of a study of identical twins. Study-wide points: Abundant beta clonotypes from cord blood bore fewer insertions; memory repertoires lacked this pattern.

A universal primer site was incorporated via template switching, and the cDNA contained unique molecular identifiers. TCRdb re-called the 5' RACE reads through MiXCR, storing one row per CDR3 protein. The table lists 1.5 million to 2 million distinct CDR3 sequences, around a third of them singletons. Healthy Caucasians supplied all donations. The rearrangement uses TRBV4-1 and TRBJ2-7; the match to TRBD1 covers 8 bases. Sequenced input: cord blood. This clonotype was obtained from a newborn girl in good health. The CDR3 DNA follows: TGCGCCAGCAGCCCTGGACAGGGCCCCCTCTACGAGCAGTACTTC. As protein: CASSPGQGPLYEQYF.